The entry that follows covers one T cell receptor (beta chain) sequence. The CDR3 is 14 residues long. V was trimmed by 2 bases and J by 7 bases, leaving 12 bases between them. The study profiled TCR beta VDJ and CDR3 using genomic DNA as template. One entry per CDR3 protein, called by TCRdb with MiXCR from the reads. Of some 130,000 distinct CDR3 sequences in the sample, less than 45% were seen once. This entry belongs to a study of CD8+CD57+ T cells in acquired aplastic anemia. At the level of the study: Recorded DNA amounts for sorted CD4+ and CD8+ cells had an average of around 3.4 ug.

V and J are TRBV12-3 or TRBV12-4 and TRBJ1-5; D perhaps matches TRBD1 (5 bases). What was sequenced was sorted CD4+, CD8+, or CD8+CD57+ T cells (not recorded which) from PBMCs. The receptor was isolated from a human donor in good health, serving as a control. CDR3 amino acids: CASSLSGGGQPQHF. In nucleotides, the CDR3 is TGTGCCAGCAGTTTATCGGGGGGAGGCCAGCCCCAGCATTTT.